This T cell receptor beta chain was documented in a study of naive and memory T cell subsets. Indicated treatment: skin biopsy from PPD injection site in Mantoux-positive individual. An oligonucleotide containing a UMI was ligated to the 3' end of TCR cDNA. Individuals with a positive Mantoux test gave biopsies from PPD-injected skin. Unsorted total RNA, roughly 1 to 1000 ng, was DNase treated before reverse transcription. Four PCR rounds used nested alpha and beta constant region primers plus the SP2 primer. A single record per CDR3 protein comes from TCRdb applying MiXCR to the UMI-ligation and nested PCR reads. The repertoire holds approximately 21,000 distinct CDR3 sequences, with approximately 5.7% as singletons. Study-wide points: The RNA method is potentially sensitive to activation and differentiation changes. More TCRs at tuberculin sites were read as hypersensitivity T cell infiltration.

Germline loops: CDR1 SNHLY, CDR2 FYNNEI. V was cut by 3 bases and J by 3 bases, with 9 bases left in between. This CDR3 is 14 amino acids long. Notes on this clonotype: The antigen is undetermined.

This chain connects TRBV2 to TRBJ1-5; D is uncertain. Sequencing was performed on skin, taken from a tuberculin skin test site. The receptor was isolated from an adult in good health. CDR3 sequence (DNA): TGTGCCAGCAGTGAGGCAAGACTCAATCAGCCCCAGCATTTT. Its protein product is CASSEARLNQPQHF.